These T cell receptor beta chains were read from a single sample in a study of T cell responses to AZD1222 COVID-19 vaccine. Produced via immunoSEQ multiplex PCR; TCRdb's table is partial and in-frame only. The sample holds 140,000 to 150,000 clones, roughly 84% seen once. The input for sequencing was peripheral blood, taken 28 days after the second AZD1222 dose. These receptors all come from an adult who received the AZD1222 COVID-19 vaccine. Each CDR3 is given without its conserved first and last residue. Fields, in order: V gene, J gene, CDR3 protein.

TRBV12-3/TRBV12-4	TRBJ2-5	ASSLGETQY
TRBV30	TRBJ1-2	AWSVSFGTGKGYT
TRBV6-5	TRBJ2-4	ASSYGGLAGLQY
TRBV30	TRBJ2-2	AWSSPGETGELF
TRBV28	TRBJ2-1	ASTSAGGDEQF
TRBV5-4	TRBJ2-1	ASSSRSGGDEQF
TRBV6-2/TRBV6-3	TRBJ2-3	ASSFLTRDRDTDTQY
TRBV6-5	TRBJ2-5	ASGGGNQETQY
TRBV4-2	TRBJ2-1	ASSQDHRGGRNEQF
TRBV10-3	TRBJ1-3	AISESGFSGNTIY
TRBV9	TRBJ2-1	ASSVGTSDYNEQF
TRBV19	TRBJ2-3	ASSSASGRLDTQY
TRBV2	TRBJ1-1	ASNRDRSMNTEAF
TRBV11-2	TRBJ1-1	ASSLDGWSEAF
TRBV18	TRBJ1-1	ASSPMQGNTEAF
TRBV7-2	TRBJ2-3	ASSLFPRGSTDTQY
TRBV11-3	TRBJ2-2	ASWTGEKIKALVNTGELF
TRBV19	TRBJ2-5	ASSPGVTGQETQY
TRBV19	TRBJ1-5	ASTSRDRGYQPQH
TRBV11-2	TRBJ2-7	ASSARQGSYEQY
TRBV11-2	TRBJ2-5	ASSLGGVQEKTQY
TRBV28	TRBJ1-2	ASSPVDLYGIYGYT
TRBV28	TRBJ1-5	ASSLWDPQYPNQPQH
TRBV10-3	TRBJ1-5	AISESRGLEPQH
TRBV11-3	TRBJ1-1	ASSKVLNTEAF
TRBV3-1/TRBV3-2	TRBJ2-4	ASSQDTRANIQY
TRBV5-6	TRBJ1-4	ASSRPQGQGGEKLF
TRBV7-2	TRBJ1-1	ASSLHMNTEAF
TRBV9	TRBJ2-7	ASSAYGTRDEQY
TRBV10-3	TRBJ2-3	AIRAGPDTQY
TRBV30	TRBJ1-5	AWNRDPNQPQH
TRBV10-3	TRBJ2-2	AINSEANTGELF
TRBV7-2	TRBJ1-1	ASSLVIGTSTEAF
TRBV4-2	TRBJ2-5	ASSQGLAGGETQY
TRBV6-6	TRBJ2-3	ASSYSTMDTQY
TRBV18	TRBJ1-1	ASSPTTGTGRPEAF
TRBV12-3/TRBV12-4	TRBJ2-3	ASRHPSGGRQY
TRBV12-3/TRBV12-4	TRBJ1-2	ASSYSGAGYT
TRBV6-1	TRBJ1-5	ASNEQGAQPQH
TRBV20-1	TRBJ1-2	SASGGGGGGYT
TRBV6-4	TRBJ2-3	ASRERGTTQY
TRBV10-1	TRBJ1-3	ASSEGPGNTIY
TRBV15	TRBJ2-5	ATSTQYFETQY
TRBV27	TRBJ2-6	ASRRGSSGANVLT
TRBV29-1	TRBJ1-3	SVVPGQAAGNTIY
TRBV15	TRBJ1-1	ATTRVMNTEAF
TRBV30	TRBJ2-1	AWSVFSGVGEQF
TRBV4-1	TRBJ1-5	ASSQVNLGVGNQPQH
TRBV3-1/TRBV3-2	TRBJ2-3	ASSQGIFAQY
TRBV11-2	TRBJ1-4	ASSPGQFATNEKLF
TRBV29-1	TRBJ2-4	SVYPSGQGIKNIQY
TRBV18	TRBJ2-3	ASSQESSSTDTQY
TRBV7-9	TRBJ2-1	ASSLAGGLDNEQF
TRBV4-1	TRBJ2-1	ASSQGLAGGFSYNEQF